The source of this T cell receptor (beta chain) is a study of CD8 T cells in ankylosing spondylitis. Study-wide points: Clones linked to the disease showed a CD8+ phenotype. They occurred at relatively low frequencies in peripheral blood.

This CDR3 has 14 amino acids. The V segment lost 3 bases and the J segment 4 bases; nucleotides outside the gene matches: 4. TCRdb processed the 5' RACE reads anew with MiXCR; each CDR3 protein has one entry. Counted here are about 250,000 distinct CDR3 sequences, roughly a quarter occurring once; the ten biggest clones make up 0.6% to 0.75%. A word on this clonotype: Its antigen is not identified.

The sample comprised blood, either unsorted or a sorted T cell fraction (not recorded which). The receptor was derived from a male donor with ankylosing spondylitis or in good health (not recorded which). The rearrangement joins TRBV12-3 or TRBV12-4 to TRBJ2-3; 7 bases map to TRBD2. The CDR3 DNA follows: TGTGCCAGCAGTTTTAGCGGGCGGGCAGATACGCAGTATTTT. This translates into CASSFSGRADTQYF.